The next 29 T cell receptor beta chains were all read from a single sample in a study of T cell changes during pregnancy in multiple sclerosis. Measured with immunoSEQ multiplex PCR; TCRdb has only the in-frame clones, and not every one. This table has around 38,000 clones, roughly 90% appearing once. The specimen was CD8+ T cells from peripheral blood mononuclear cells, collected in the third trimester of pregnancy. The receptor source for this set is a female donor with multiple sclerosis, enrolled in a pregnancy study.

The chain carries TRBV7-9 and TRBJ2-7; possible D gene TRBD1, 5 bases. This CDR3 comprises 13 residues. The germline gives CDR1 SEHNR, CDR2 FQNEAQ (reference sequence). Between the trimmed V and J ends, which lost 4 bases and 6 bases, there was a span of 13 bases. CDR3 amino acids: CASSSSGLPEQYF. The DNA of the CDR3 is TGTGCCAGCAGCTCCTCAGGGCTACCCGAGCAGTACTTC.

The CDR3 loop reads CASSLWGITDTQYF. CDR3 coding DNA: TGTGCCAGCAGCCTTTGGGGCATCACAGATACGCAGTATTTT. This sequence joins TRBV11-2 and TRBJ2-3, with TRBD1 as a possible D gene (5 bases). Germline V CDR1 and CDR2: SGHAT, FQNNGV. The CDR3 loop spans 14 amino acids. Trimming stripped 5 bases from V and 2 bases from J, with 11 bases between.

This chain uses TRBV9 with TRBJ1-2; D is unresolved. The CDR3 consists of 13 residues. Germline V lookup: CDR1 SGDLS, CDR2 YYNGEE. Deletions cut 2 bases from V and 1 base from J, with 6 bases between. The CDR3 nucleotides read TGTGCCAGCAGCGTCGGGGATAACTATGGCTACACCTTC. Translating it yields CASSVGDNYGYTF.

In DNA, the CDR3 is TGTGCCAGCAGTAGTAGGGGGCCCTACGAGCAGTACTTC. Translating gives CASSSRGPYEQYF. The chain recombines TRBV6-5 with TRBJ2-7, with 7 bases aligning to TRBD1. The junction had 3 bases not matched to a gene; V was cut back by 5 bases and J by 2 bases. CDR1 and CDR2 from the germline V gene are MNHEY and SVGAGI. The CDR3 is made up of 13 amino acids.

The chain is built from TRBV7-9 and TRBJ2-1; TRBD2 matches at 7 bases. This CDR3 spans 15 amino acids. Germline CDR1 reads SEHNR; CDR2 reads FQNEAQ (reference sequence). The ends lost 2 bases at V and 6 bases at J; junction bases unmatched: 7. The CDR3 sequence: CASSLTVPGGNEQFF. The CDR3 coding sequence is TGTGCCAGCAGCTTAACGGTTCCGGGAGGCAATGAGCAGTTCTTC.

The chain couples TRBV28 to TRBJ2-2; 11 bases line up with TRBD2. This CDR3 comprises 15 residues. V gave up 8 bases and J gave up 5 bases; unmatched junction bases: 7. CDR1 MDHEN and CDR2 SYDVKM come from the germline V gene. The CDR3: CASLETSGITGELFF. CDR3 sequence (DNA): TGTGCCAGCTTGGAGACTAGCGGGATTACCGGGGAGCTGTTTTTT.

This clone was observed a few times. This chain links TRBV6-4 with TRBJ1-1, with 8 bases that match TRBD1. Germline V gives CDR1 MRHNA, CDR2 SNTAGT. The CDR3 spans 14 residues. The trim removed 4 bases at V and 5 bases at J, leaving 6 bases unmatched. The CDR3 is CASSARTGHTEAFF. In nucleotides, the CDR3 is TGTGCCAGCAGTGCCCGGACAGGGCATACTGAAGCTTTCTTT.

CDR3 nucleotide sequence: TGCAGCGGGACTAGCGGGGGTCTTTACGAGCAGTACTTC. This translates into CSGTSGGLYEQYF. The rearrangement joins TRBV29-1 to TRBJ2-7; TRBD2 matches 13 bases. The CDR3 has 13 residues. J lost 4 bases, V lost 7 bases, and 4 bases had no gene match. Germline assignment: CDR1 SQVTM and CDR2 ANQGSEA.

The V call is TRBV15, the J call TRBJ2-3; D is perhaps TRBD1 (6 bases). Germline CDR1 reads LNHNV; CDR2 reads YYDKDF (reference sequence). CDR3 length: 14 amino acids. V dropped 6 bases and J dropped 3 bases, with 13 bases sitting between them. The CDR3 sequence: CATRAGEGTDTQYF. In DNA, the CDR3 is TGTGCCACCAGGGCAGGGGAAGGGACAGATACGCAGTATTTT.

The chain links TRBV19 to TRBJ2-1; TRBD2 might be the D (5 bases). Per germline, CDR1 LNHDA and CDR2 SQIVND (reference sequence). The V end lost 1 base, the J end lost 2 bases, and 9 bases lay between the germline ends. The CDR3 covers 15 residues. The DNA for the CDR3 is TGTGCCAGTAGTATAGGAGGGCCGACCTACAATGAGCAGTTCTTC. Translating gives CASSIGGPTYNEQFF.

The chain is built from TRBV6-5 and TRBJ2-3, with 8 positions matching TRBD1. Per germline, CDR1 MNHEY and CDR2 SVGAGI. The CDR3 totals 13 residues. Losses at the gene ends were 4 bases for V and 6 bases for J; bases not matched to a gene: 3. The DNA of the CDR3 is TGTGCCAGCAGTTCAGGGGGCTGGGATACGCAGTATTTT. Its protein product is CASSSGGWDTQYF.

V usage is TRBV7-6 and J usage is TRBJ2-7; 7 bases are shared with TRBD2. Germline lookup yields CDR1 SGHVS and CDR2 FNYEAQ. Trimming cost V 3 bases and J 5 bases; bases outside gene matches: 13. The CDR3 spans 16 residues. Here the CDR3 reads CASSFSSSGRRHEQYF. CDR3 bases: TGTGCCAGCAGCTTTTCATCTAGCGGTCGTAGGCACGAGCAGTACTTC.

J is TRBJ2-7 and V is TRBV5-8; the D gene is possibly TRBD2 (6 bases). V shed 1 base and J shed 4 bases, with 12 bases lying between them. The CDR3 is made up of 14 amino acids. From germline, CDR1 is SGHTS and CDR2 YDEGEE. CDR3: CASSLRGAGYEQYF. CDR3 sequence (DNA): TGTGCCAGCAGCTTGCGGGGCGCGGGGTACGAGCAGTACTTC.

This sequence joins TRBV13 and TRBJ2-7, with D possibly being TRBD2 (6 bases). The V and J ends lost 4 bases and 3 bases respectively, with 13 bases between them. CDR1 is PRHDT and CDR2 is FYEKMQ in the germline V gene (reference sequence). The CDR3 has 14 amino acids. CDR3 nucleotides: TGTGCCAGCAGCTCGGGACTCTCCCACTACGAGCAGTACTTC. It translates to CASSSGLSHYEQYF.

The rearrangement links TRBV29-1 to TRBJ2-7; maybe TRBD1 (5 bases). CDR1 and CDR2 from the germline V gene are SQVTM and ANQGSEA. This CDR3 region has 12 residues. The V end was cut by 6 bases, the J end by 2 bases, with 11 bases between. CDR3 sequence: CSVVQAPYEQYF. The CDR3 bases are TGCAGCGTGGTACAGGCGCCCTACGAGCAGTACTTC.

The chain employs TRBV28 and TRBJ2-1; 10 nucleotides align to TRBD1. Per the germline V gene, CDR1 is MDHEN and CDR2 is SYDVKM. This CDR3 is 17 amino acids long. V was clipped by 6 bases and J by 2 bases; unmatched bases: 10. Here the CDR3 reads CASSPGLTGGPYNEQFF. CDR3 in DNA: TGTGCCAGCAGCCCGGGGCTGACAGGGGGCCCCTACAATGAGCAGTTCTTC.

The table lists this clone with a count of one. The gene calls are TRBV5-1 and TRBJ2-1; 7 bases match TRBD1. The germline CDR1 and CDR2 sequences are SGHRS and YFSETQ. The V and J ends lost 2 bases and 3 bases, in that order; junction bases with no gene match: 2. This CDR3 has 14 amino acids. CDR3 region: CASSFWTGYNEQFF. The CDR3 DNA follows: TGCGCCAGCAGCTTCTGGACAGGCTACAATGAGCAGTTCTTC.

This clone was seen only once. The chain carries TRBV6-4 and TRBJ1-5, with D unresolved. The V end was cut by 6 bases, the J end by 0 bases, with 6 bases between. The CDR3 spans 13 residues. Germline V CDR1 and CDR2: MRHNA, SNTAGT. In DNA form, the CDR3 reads TGTGCCAGCAGCCCAGATAGCAATCAGCCCCAGCATTTT. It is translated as CASSPDSNQPQHF.

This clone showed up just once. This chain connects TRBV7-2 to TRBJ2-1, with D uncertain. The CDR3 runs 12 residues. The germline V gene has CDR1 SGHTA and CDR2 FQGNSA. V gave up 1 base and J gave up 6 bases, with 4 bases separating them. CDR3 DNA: TGTGCCAGCAGCTTAGATCGCAATGAGCAGTTCTTC. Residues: CASSLDRNEQFF. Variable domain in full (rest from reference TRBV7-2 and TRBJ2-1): GAGVSQSPSNKVTEKGKDVELRCDPISGHTALYWYRQSLGQGLEFLIYFQGNSAPDKSGLPSDRFSAERTGGSVSTLTIQRTQQEDSAVYLCASSLDRNEQFFGPGTRLTVL.

The CDR3 sequence: CASSQVAGATYEQYF. In DNA, the CDR3 is TGTGCCAGCAGCCAAGTTGCGGGAGCCACCTACGAGCAGTACTTC. V and J are TRBV4-2 and TRBJ2-7, with TRBD2 matching over 7 bases. The V gene's germline CDR1 is LGHNA and CDR2 YNFKEQ. The J segment lost 2 bases and the V segment lost 1 base, leaving 5 bases of the junction unmatched. The length of the CDR3 is 15 residues.

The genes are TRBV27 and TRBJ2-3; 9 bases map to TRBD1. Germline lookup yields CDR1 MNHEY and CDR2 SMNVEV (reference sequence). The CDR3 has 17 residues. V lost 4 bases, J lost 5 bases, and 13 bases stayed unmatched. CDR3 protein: CASSSKGTGTFRDTQYF. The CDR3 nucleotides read TGTGCCAGCAGTTCAAAAGGGACAGGGACTTTTAGAGATACGCAGTATTTT.

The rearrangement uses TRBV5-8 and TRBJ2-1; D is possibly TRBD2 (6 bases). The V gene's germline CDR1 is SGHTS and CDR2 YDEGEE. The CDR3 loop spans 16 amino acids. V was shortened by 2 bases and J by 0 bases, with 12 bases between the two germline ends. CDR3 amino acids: CASSFPASDSYNEQFF. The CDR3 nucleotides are TGTGCCAGCAGCTTTCCGGCTAGCGACTCCTACAATGAGCAGTTCTTC.

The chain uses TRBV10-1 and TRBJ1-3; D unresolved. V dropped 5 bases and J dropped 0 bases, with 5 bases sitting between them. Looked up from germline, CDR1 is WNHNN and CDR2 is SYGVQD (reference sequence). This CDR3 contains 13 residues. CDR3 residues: CASSHFSGNTIYF. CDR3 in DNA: TGCGCCAGCAGTCATTTCTCTGGAAACACCATATATTTT.

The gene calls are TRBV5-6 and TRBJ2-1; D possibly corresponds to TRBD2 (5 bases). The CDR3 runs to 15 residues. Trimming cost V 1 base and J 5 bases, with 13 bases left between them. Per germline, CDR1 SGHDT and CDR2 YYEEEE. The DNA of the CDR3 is TGTGCCAGCAGCTTGTTACTAGTCAGAGACAATGAGCAGTTCTTC. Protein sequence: CASSLLLVRDNEQFF.

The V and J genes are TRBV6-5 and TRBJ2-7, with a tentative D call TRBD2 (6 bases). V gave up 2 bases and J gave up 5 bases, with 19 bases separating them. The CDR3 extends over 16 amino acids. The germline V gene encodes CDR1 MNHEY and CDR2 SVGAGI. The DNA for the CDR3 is TGTGCCAGCAGTTACACGGGGGTTGGAGGGCTCAACGAGCAGTACTTC. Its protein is CASSYTGVGGLNEQYF.

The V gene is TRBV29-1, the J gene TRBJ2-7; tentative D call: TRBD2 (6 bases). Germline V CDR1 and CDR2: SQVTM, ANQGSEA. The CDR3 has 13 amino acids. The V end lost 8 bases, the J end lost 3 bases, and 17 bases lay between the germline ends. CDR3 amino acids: CSTRGSSVYEQYF. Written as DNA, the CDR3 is TGCAGCACCCGGGGGTCTAGCGTCTACGAGCAGTACTTC.

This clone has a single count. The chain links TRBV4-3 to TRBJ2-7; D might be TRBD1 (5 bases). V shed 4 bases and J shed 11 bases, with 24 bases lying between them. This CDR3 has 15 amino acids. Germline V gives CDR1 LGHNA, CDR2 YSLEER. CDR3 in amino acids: CASSPSTTGPFIEYF. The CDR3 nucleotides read TGCGCCAGCAGCCCCTCCACTACAGGCCCCTTTATTGAGTACTTC.

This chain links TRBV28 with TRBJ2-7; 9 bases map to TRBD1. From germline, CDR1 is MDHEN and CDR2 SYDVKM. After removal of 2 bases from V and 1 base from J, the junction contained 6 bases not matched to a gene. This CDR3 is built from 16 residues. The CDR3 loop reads CASSLPMTGGSYEQYF. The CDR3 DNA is TGTGCCAGCAGTTTACCTATGACAGGGGGTTCCTACGAGCAGTACTTC.

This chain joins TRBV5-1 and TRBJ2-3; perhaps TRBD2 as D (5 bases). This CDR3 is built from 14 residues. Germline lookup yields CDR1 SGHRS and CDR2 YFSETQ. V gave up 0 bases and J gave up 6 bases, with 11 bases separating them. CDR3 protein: CASSLGLTLDTQYF. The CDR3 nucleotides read TGCGCCAGCAGCTTGGGACTAACTCTGGATACGCAGTATTTT. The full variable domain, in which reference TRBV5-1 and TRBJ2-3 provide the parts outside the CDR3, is KAGVTQTPRYLIKTRGQQVTLSCSPISGHRSVSWYQQTPGQGLQFLFEYFSETQRNKGNFPGRFSGRQFSNSRSEMNVSTLELGDSALYLCASSLGLTLDTQYFGPGTRLTVL.